This T cell receptor beta chain was identified during a study of blood T cell repertoires in COVID-19. Study-level background: Sites in the United States, Italy and Spain provided acute and convalescent COVID-19 samples. PBMCs, B-cell-depleted T cells, or T cells were the source of the cDNA or gDNA that made up the material.

With 0 bases removed from V and 1 base from J, the gap between germline ends came to 4 bases. Germline CDR1 is SGHAT and CDR2 is FQNNGV. CDR3 length: 15 residues. Authors' methods: It was from reference gene primer amplification that nucleated cell counts were estimated. Measured with immunoSEQ multiplex PCR; TCRdb has only the in-frame clones, and not every one. The DNA was the basis for D and trimming; V, J and clone size are from that table. The table includes about 220,000 clones, 85% detected once. The Seattle patients joined while their infection was active and were tracked longitudinally afterward.

Input material: peripheral blood. V gene TRBV11-2 combines with J gene TRBJ2-6; no clear D gene. This receptor was identified in a woman in her seventies with COVID-19, enrolled during active disease. The CDR3 spells CASSLDPSGANVLTF. CDR3 sequence (DNA): TGTGCCAGCAGCTTAGACCCGTCTGGGGCCAACGTCCTGACTTTC.